Below, 31 T cell receptor beta chains from the same sample are listed, as sequenced in a study of blood T cell repertoires in COVID-19. The assay was immunoSEQ multiplex PCR, and TCRdb's table has in-frame clones only and misses some. The table shows 200,000 to 250,000 clones, with about 81% occurring only once. Source material: PBMCs or T cells enriched from blood (not recorded which). These receptors originate from a man aged 35 to 55 who had recovered from COVID-19.

This clone was observed a single time. V usage is TRBV5-1 and J usage is TRBJ2-5, with a weak D call TRBD2 (7 bases). This CDR3 region has 15 residues. Between the trimmed V and J ends, which lost 3 bases and 5 bases, there was a span of 17 bases. CDR1 is SGHRS and CDR2 is YFSETQ in the germline V gene. CDR3 bases: TGCGCCAGCAGCTACCGCGCGGGGGCCGGGGAGACCCAGTACTTC. This gives the protein CASSYRAGAGETQYF.

This clone appeared a few times. The chain has TRBV19 and TRBJ1-5; D is ambiguous. Trimming took off 3 bases at V and 0 bases at J, with 12 bases between the two ends. The CDR3 has 16 amino acids. Germline CDR1 LNHDA, CDR2 SQIVND (reference sequence). The DNA of the CDR3 is TGTGCCAGTAGTATTGGTCTCGGGGTTAGCAATCAGCCCCAGCATTTT. This gives the protein CASSIGLGVSNQPQHF. Full variable domain (remainder filled in from reference TRBV19 and TRBJ1-5): DGGITQSPKYLFRKEGQNVTLSCEQNLNHDAMYWYRQDPGQGLRLIYYSQIVNDFQKGDIAEGYSVSREKKESFPLTVTSAQKNPTAFYLCASSIGLGVSNQPQHFGDGTRLSIL.

This clone was recorded once. The J gene is TRBJ2-5, the V gene TRBV2, with D possibly being TRBD2 (6 bases). Deletions cut 6 bases from V and 5 bases from J, with 16 bases between. The length of the CDR3 is 14 residues. Per the germline V gene, CDR1 is SNHLY and CDR2 is FYNNEI. The CDR3 here is CASRGGGEGETQYF. The CDR3 bases are TGTGCCAGCAGAGGCGGAGGGGAAGGGGAGACCCAGTACTTC. Using reference TRBV2 and TRBJ2-5 for the parts outside the CDR3, the full variable domain is EPEVTQTPSHQVTQMGQEVILRCVPISNHLYFYWYRQILGQKVEFLVSFYNNEISEKSEIFDDQFSVERPDGSNFTLKIRSTKLEDSAMYFCASRGGGEGETQYFGPGTRLLVL.

The CDR3 loop reads CASSPGQLSNQPQHF. DNA of the CDR3: TGTGCCAGCTCACCGGGACAATTGAGCAATCAGCCCCAGCATTTT. The chain links TRBV18 to TRBJ1-5, with D perhaps matching TRBD1 (6 bases). Trimming took off 3 bases at V and 1 base at J, with 10 bases between the two ends. This CDR3 spans 15 amino acids. The V gene's germline CDR1 is KGHSH and CDR2 LQKENI. The variable domain in full, completed from reference TRBV18 and TRBJ1-5, reads NAGVMQNPRHLVRRRGQEARLRCSPMKGHSHVYWYRQLPEEGLKFMVYLQKENIIDESGMPKERFSAEFPKEGPSILRIQQVVRGDSAAYFCASSPGQLSNQPQHFGDGTRLSIL.

The chain employs TRBV4-1 and TRBJ2-2, with D maybe TRBD1 (6 bases). Trimming shortened V by 2 bases and J by 4 bases, and 20 bases separated the two germline ends. The germline V gene has CDR1 MGHRA and CDR2 YSYEKL. CDR3 size: 18 residues. CDR3 amino acids: CASSQRGKQGSLTGELFF. In DNA form, the CDR3 reads TGCGCCAGCAGCCAAAGGGGCAAACAGGGATCCCTCACCGGGGAGCTGTTTTTT.

The gene calls are TRBV2 and TRBJ2-7, with D possibly TRBD2 on 6 matching bases. Germline V gives CDR1 SNHLY, CDR2 FYNNEI. CDR3 length: 15 amino acids. V dropped 0 bases and J dropped 4 bases, with 13 bases sitting between them. CDR3 bases: TGTGCCAGCAGTGAAGCGCCTTGGGGGGATTACGAGCAGTACTTC. This translates into CASSEAPWGDYEQYF.

CDR3 DNA: TGTGCCAGCAGCGCCCCCGTGGGGCAGAAGGATTGGGGTGAGCAGTTCTTC. It is translated as CASSAPVGQKDWGEQFF. The chain carries TRBV9 and TRBJ2-1; tentatively, D is TRBD1 (5 bases). The length of the CDR3 is 17 residues. Germline values: CDR1 SGDLS, CDR2 YYNGEE. V was shortened by 3 bases and J by 9 bases, with 25 bases between the two germline ends.

The sample holds one count of this clone. The rearrangement joins TRBV7-9 to TRBJ2-7; 7 bases fit TRBD1. With V trimmed by 7 bases and J by 3 bases, 12 bases remained unmatched. Germline-derived CDR1 and CDR2 are SEHNR and FQNEAQ (reference sequence). The CDR3 length is 15 residues. In DNA form, the CDR3 reads TGTGCCAGCAACAGACTGACAGGGACCCTCTACGAGCAGTACTTC. It specifies CASNRLTGTLYEQYF.

CDR3 amino acids: CASMGSNSYEQYF. The CDR3 coding sequence is TGTGCCAGCATGGGCTCGAATTCCTACGAGCAGTACTTC. The chain recombines TRBV6-5 with TRBJ2-7, with unresolved D. V was shortened by 7 bases and J by 1 base, with 11 bases between the two germline ends. The CDR3 covers 13 residues. Per germline, CDR1 MNHEY and CDR2 SVGAGI.

The V gene is TRBV3-1 (or the pseudogene TRBV3-2), the J gene TRBJ2-5; D uncertain. Trimming cost V 4 bases and J 5 bases, with 20 bases left between them. Germline V gene sequence: CDR1 LGHDT, CDR2 YNNKEL (reference sequence). The CDR3 is 16 amino acids. The CDR3 is CASSLDSSPTGETQYF. CDR3 bases: TGTGCCAGCAGCCTTGACTCAAGCCCCACCGGGGAGACCCAGTACTTC.

This clone was observed a few times. This chain links TRBV29-1 with TRBJ1-2; 7 bases are a match to TRBD1. Per germline, CDR1 SQVTM and CDR2 ANQGSEA. V lost 7 bases and J lost 6; bases outside the gene matches: 11. The CDR3 consists of 13 residues. The CDR3 reads CSGLRDSENGYTF. The CDR3, as DNA: TGCAGCGGACTCCGGGACAGCGAGAATGGCTACACCTTC.

This clone was seen more than once but under ten times. The chain carries TRBV12-3 or TRBV12-4 and TRBJ2-7; 8 positions agree with TRBD1. V shed 6 bases, J shed 6 bases, and the junction held 4 bases outside the gene matches. The CDR3 is 12 amino acids. CDR3 sequence reads: CASSEQGGEQYF. The CDR3 DNA reads as TGTGCCAGCAGCGAACAGGGGGGCGAGCAGTACTTC.

The genes are TRBV19 and TRBJ2-3; 10 positions agree with TRBD2. This CDR3 spans 13 amino acids. Germline CDR1 reads LNHDA; CDR2 reads SQIVND (reference sequence). The V gene end was trimmed by 11 bases and the J gene end by 2 bases; junction bases not matched to a gene: 4. The CDR3: CAALAGNTDTQYF. The CDR3 DNA follows: TGTGCCGCACTAGCGGGGAACACAGATACGCAGTATTTT. Together with reference TRBV19 and TRBJ2-3, the CDR3 gives the full variable domain: DGGITQSPKYLFRKEGQNVTLSCEQNLNHDAMYWYRQDPGQGLRLIYYSQIVNDFQKGDIAEGYSVSREKKESFPLTVTSAQKNPTAFYLCAALAGNTDTQYFGPGTRLTVL.

The rearrangement joins TRBV9 to TRBJ2-7, with 8 bases aligning to TRBD1. With 4 bases clipped from V and 5 bases from J, the junction kept 8 bases outside the gene matches. Germline loops: CDR1 SGDLS, CDR2 YYNGEE. CDR3 length: 14 residues. The chain's CDR3 is CASSPSTGVNEQYF. The CDR3 nucleotides read TGTGCCAGCAGCCCTTCGACAGGGGTAAACGAGCAGTACTTC.

The chain combines TRBV12-3 or TRBV12-4 with TRBJ2-1, with unresolved D. The CDR3 has 13 amino acids. With 5 bases removed from V and 5 bases from J, the gap between germline ends came to 10 bases. The CDR3 nucleotides read TGTGCCAGCAGTCCCCCCCGGGACAATGAGCAGTTCTTC. It specifies CASSPPRDNEQFF.

About this clone itself: The sample carries other DNA sequences with the same CDR3. The V and J genes are TRBV19 and TRBJ1-1; D might be TRBD1 (6 bases). Germline lookup yields CDR1 LNHDA and CDR2 SQIVND (reference sequence). CDR3 length equals 14 residues. V shed 6 bases and J shed 0 bases, with 11 bases lying between them. CDR3 nucleotides: TGTGCCAGTAGGGCACAGGGAATGAACACTGAAGCTTTCTTT. Its protein product is CASRAQGMNTEAFF.

The table lists this clone with a few counts. This sequence joins TRBV2 and TRBJ1-1, with D perhaps TRBD1 (6 bases). Germline CDR1 SNHLY, CDR2 FYNNEI. Trimming stripped 7 bases from V and 1 base from J, with 13 bases between. The CDR3 covers 14 residues. The CDR3 loop is CASNWGQPNTEAFF. The CDR3, as DNA: TGTGCCAGCAATTGGGGACAACCGAACACTGAAGCTTTCTTT.

V is TRBV5-6 and J is TRBJ1-4; 10 bases align to TRBD1. The CDR3 spans 15 residues. The V gene end was trimmed by 4 bases and the J gene end by 3 bases; junction bases not matched to a gene: 3. Germline values: CDR1 SGHDT, CDR2 YYEEEE. The CDR3 spells CASSLGTGANEKLFF. Here the CDR3 DNA reads TGTGCCAGCAGCCTCGGGACAGGGGCTAATGAAAAACTGTTTTTT.

The gene calls are TRBV5-6 and TRBJ2-7; no reliable D call. The V end was cut by 1 base, the J end by 5 bases, with 4 bases between. CDR1 and CDR2 from the germline V gene are SGHDT and YYEEEE. The CDR3 extends over 11 amino acids. In DNA, the CDR3 is TGTGCCAGCAGCTTGACTCACGAGCAGTACTTC. Translating it yields CASSLTHEQYF.

V is TRBV7-9 and J is TRBJ2-7, with TRBD2 matching 8 bases. Germline lookup yields CDR1 SEHNR and CDR2 FQNEAQ (reference sequence). Unmatched junction bases numbered 16, after V lost 5 bases and J lost 7 bases. The CDR3 contains 16 residues. The CDR3 protein is CASSPNRGSGGLEQYF. In DNA, the CDR3 is TGTGCCAGCAGCCCGAACCGTGGAAGCGGGGGTTTGGAGCAGTACTTC.

This clone was detected a few times. The chain recombines TRBV24-1 with TRBJ2-3; possibly TRBD1 for D (6 bases). The V gene's germline CDR1 is KGHDR and CDR2 SFDVKD. The CDR3 is made up of 15 amino acids. V was pared by 3 bases and J by 2 bases, with 11 bases between. The CDR3 region is CATSDPGQYTDTQYF. CDR3 coding DNA: TGTGCCACCAGTGATCCCGGACAGTACACAGATACGCAGTATTTT.

The rearrangement uses TRBV5-5 and TRBJ2-7, with D possibly TRBD1 on 6 matching bases. Germline assignment: CDR1 SGHKS and CDR2 YYEKEE (reference sequence). This CDR3 is 15 amino acids long. Trimming left V 0 bases short and J 3 bases short, with 13 bases between. In DNA form, the CDR3 reads TGTGCCAGCAGCTTGGGCTACAGGGAACACTACGAGCAGTACTTC. Amino acid sequence: CASSLGYREHYEQYF.

This rearrangement joins TRBV2 to TRBJ2-7, with a possible D match to TRBD1 (6 bases). The CDR3 contains 14 residues. V was shortened by 11 bases and J by 4 bases, with 21 bases between the two germline ends. Per germline, CDR1 SNHLY and CDR2 FYNNEI. The CDR3 reads CAGGSQGSGYEQYF. Written as DNA, the CDR3 is TGTGCCGGGGGAAGTCAGGGGAGTGGTTACGAGCAGTACTTC.

The J gene is TRBJ2-3, the V gene TRBV10-1, with 7 bases identical to TRBD1. CDR1 WNHNN and CDR2 SYGVQD come from the germline V gene (reference sequence). V dropped 1 base and J dropped 10; count of bases not matched to a gene: 5. The CDR3 is 13 residues long. DNA of the CDR3: TGCGCCAGCAGTGAGTACAGGGGAAGTGCGCAGTATTTT. It translates to CASSEYRGSAQYF.

This chain joins TRBV27 and TRBJ2-2; 10 nucleotides align to TRBD2. The V and J ends lost 5 bases and 6 bases, in that order; junction bases with no gene match: 6. The CDR3 covers 15 residues. Looked up from germline, CDR1 is MNHEY and CDR2 is SMNVEV (reference sequence). The CDR3 coding sequence is TGTGCCAGCAGTGATTCTAGCGGGGGACCCGGGGAGCTGTTTTTT. The encoded protein is CASSDSSGGPGELFF.

The chain is built from TRBV29-1 and TRBJ2-7, with D possibly TRBD1 on 5 matching bases. Per germline, CDR1 SQVTM and CDR2 ANQGSEA. Trimming removed 5 bases from V and 5 bases from J, with 13 bases in between. This CDR3 has 12 amino acids. CDR3: CSVSGYLNEQYF. The CDR3 bases are TGCAGCGTTTCAGGGTATCTGAACGAGCAGTACTTC.

J is TRBJ1-3 and V is TRBV29-1, with D possibly being TRBD1 (6 bases). Trimming removed 6 bases from V and 2 bases from J, with 17 bases in between. CDR1 and CDR2 (germline): SQVTM, ANQGSEA. This CDR3 is 15 amino acids long. CDR3 sequence reads: CSVTAQGLTGNTIYF. The CDR3, as DNA: TGCAGCGTCACTGCACAGGGTTTGACTGGAAACACCATATATTTT.

V and J are TRBV25-1 and TRBJ2-4, with D hard to call. CDR3 length equals 14 residues. Trimming pared 3 bases from V and 1 base from J, leaving 7 bases between. CDR1 and CDR2 (germline): MGHDK, SYGVNS. This chain's CDR3 is CASSDRRAKNIQYF. DNA of the CDR3: TGTGCCAGCAGTGATCGCCGGGCCAAAAACATTCAGTACTTC.

This chain links TRBV3-1 (or the pseudogene TRBV3-2) with TRBJ1-4; 11 positions agree with TRBD1. The CDR3 extends over 15 amino acids. The junction had 5 bases not matched to a gene; V was cut back by 5 bases and J by 6 bases. Per germline, CDR1 LGHDT and CDR2 YNNKEL (reference sequence). The CDR3 spells CASSYRTGGHEKLFF. The CDR3 DNA follows: TGTGCCAGCAGCTACCGGACAGGGGGCCATGAAAAACTGTTTTTT.

This chain links TRBV4-2 with TRBJ2-1; the match to TRBD2 covers 12 bases. The CDR3 contains 16 residues. The V gene's germline CDR1 is LGHNA and CDR2 YNFKEQ. Trimming removed 4 bases from V and 6 bases from J; junction bases left unmatched: 7. CDR3 sequence reads: CASSPSSGGVGNEQFF. In DNA, the CDR3 is TGTGCCAGCAGCCCATCTAGCGGGGGGGTGGGCAATGAGCAGTTCTTC.

CDR3 sequence (DNA): TGTGCCAGCAGCCCCCGGGGGGTTGCTGAAGCTTTCTTT. It is translated as CASSPRGVAEAFF. The chain combines TRBV9 with TRBJ1-1; a weak D match, TRBD1 (5 bases). This CDR3 region has 13 residues. Per germline, CDR1 SGDLS and CDR2 YYNGEE. V was pared by 4 bases and J by 6 bases, with 13 bases between.